This paragraph reports one T cell receptor (beta chain). In the original analysis: Amplifying reference gene primers gave estimates of nucleated cell counts. Measured with immunoSEQ multiplex PCR; TCRdb has only the in-frame clones, and not every one. For V, J and clone size, that table is used; D and trimming come from the DNA. Of around 120,000 clones in the sample, less than 85% are singletons; the top ten hold about 20%. The data stem from a study of blood T cell repertoires in COVID-19. Study as a whole: The samples span acute and convalescent COVID-19 from the United States, Italy and Spain. From T cells, B-cell-depleted T cells, or PBMCs came the material, which was cDNA or gDNA.

The CDR3 extends over 16 amino acids. J was trimmed by 1 base and V by 0 bases; bases with no gene match: 4. CDR1 and CDR2 from the germline V gene are SGHDT and YYEEEE. The rearrangement uses TRBV5-6 and TRBJ2-1, with 7 bases aligning to TRBD2. The source of this sequence is a man between 65 and 79 years old with active or convalescent COVID-19. The sequenced material came from peripheral blood. CDR3 nucleotide sequence: TGTGCCAGCAGCTTGGGAGCGGGGAGGTCCTACAATGAGCAGTTCTTC. Protein product: CASSLGAGRSYNEQFF.